This TCR beta chain was documented in a study of blood T cell repertoires in COVID-19 (dated by TCRdb to the early 2020s). Background on the whole study: The collaborator samples originated in the United States, Italy and Spain and spanned the acute and convalescent phases of COVID-19. The material from the prospective study consisted of cDNA or gDNA derived from T cells, B-cell-depleted T cells, or PBMCs. The dataset comprised deeply sampled blood TCRbeta repertoires from subjects exposed to, actively infected with, or recovered from COVID-19. Where HLA class I and class II types were available, the types were taken from metadata supplied by the sample provider, not from assay-based typing. The sample metadata nearly always contained a de-identified subject ID, COVID-19 status, age in years and sex. The repertoires were released in a freely available public database intended as a resource for research on the immune response to SARS-CoV-2. Samples were obtained from the ongoing ImmuneRACE study (first 160 participants) and from 1,254 subjects provided by 6 global collaborators. Results and caveats for the whole study, not just this receptor: The amount of clinical and demographic metadata varied by source and participant and was provided uncurated.

Enrolling through a virtual design, the prospective study's participants ranged in age from roughly 18 to 90 years and lived across roughly 24 United States geographic areas. In the prospective study, participants were assigned to cohorts based on the clinical history participants reported in a screening survey and a study questionnaire. In the prospective study, mobile phlebotomists collected whole blood, serum and a nasopharyngeal or oropharyngeal swab from each participant. Additional blood draws and questionnaires over an approximately 2-month period could optionally be provided by prospective study participants. Blood samples from the prospective study were shipped frozen or at room temperature prior to DNA extraction. TCRbeta CDR3 regions were amplified from genomic DNA using the immunoSEQ Assay, a bias-controlled multiplex PCR. On the authors' methods: Within the assay, amplification of reference gene primers was used to estimate how many nucleated cells each sample contained. Sequence reads were collapsed and filtered to measure the absolute abundance of every unique TCRbeta CDR3 rearrangement. For each sample, productive Simpson clonality was calculated as the square root of Simpson's diversity index across productive rearrangements. TCRdb stores this immuneACCESS table with in-frame sequences only. Part of the clones is absent; in the studies checked, under half of the shortfall reflects unresolved V genes, and no reason is known for the rest. That table is the source of V, J and clone size, and D and trimming were worked out from the DNA. This sample comprises almost 85,000 clones, 75% to 90% of them detected only once. The leading ten clones occupy 1.2% of the sample.

The CDR3 has 15 amino acids, counting the end cysteine and phenylalanine. This entry keeps only the CDR3 DNA: 45 bases, framed from base 1. From the germline V gene (reference sequence), CDR1 is DFQATT and CDR2 is SNEGSKA. V loses 3 bases of germline sequence and J loses 4 bases, and the interval between the two ends is 16 bases. As for this clone: Its antigen is still unknown. Per-nucleotide qualities are absent, and no much larger clonotype sits a single base away.

The chain joins TRBV20-1 to TRBJ2-1; TRBD2 is a possible D gene, resting on 6 matching bases. This TCR was recovered from a woman aged 50 to 60 with acute COVID-19. Sequencing used PBMCs or T cells enriched from blood (not recorded which). The DNA sequence is as follows: TGCAGTGCTAGTCCTGGGGCGGGAACATACAATGAGCAGTTCTTC. Translation gives CSASPGAGTYNEQFF.